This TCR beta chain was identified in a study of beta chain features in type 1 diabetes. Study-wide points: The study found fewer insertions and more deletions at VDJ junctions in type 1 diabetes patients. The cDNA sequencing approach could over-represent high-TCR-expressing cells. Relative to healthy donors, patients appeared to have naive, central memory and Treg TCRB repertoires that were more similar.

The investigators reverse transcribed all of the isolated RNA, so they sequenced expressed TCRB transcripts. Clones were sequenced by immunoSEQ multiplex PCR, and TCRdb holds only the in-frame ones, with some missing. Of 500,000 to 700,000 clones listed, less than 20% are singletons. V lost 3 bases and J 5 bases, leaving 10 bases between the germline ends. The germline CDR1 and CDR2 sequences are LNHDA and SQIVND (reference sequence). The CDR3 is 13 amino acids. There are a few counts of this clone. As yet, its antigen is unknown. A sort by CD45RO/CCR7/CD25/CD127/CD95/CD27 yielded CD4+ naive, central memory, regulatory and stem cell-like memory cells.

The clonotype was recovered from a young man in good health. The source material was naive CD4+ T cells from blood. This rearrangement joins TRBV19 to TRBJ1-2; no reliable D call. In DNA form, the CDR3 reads TGTGCCAGTAGTATCCCACGGACTTATGGCTACACCTTC. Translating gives CASSIPRTYGYTF. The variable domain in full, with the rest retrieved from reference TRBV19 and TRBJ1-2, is DGGITQSPKYLFRKEGQNVTLSCEQNLNHDAMYWYRQDPGQGLRLIYYSQIVNDFQKGDIAEGYSVSREKKESFPLTVTSAQKNPTAFYLCASSIPRTYGYTFGSGTRLTVV.